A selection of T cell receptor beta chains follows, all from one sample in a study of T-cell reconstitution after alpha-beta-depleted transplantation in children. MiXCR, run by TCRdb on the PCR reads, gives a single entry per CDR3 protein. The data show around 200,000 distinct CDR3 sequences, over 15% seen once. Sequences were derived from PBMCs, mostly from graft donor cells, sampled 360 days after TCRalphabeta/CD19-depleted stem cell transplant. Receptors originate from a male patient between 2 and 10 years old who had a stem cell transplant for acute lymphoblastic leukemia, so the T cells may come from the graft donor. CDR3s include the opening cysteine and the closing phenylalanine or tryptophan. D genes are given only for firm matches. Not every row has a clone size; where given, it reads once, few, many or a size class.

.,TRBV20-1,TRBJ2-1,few,TGCAGTGCGATCCTAGGTCCAGGGGGGCCCTACAATGAGCAGTTCTTC,CSAILGPGGPYNEQFF
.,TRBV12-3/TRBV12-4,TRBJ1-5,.,TGTGCCAGCAGCTGGACACCTTGGGGGAGCAATCAGCCCCAGCATTTT,CASSWTPWGSNQPQHF
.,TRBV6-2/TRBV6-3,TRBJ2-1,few,TGTGCCAGCAGTTACGCCGGGGTCTTTACGGGGGAGCAGTTCTTC,CASSYAGVFTGEQFF
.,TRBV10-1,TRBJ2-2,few,TGCGCCACCGCCGCAGGGGGGACCGGGGAGCTGTTTTTT,CATAAGGTGELFF
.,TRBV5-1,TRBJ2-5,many,TGCGCCAGCACGCAACAGGACCAAGAGACCCAGTACTTC,CASTQQDQETQYF
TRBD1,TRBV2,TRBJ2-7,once,TGTGCCAGCAGGCCCCGGGACAGCCCCCTCGAGCAGTACTTC,CASRPRDSPLEQYF
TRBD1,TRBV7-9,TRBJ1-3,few,TGTGCCAGCAGCTCACAGGGGCCTGGAAACACCATATATTTT,CASSSQGPGNTIYF
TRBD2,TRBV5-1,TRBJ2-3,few,TGCGCCAGCCGACCAGGACTAGCCACCACAGATACGCAGTATTTT,CASRPGLATTDTQYF
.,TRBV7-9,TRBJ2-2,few,TGTGCCAGCAGCTTTGGCTTCTCCGCGAACACCGGGGAGCTGTTTTTT,CASSFGFSANTGELFF
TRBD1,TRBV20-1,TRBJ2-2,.,TGCAGTGCTAGGGACCTGAGGATTGGACAGGACGACACCGGGGAGCTGTTTTTT,CSARDLRIGQDDTGELFF
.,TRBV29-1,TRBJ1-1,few,TGCAGCGTTGATGGTGGGCCCTCTGAAGCTTTCTTT,CSVDGGPSEAFF
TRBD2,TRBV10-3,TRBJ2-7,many,TGTGCCATCAGTGAGTTAGCGGGGAGCTCCTACGAGCAGTACTTC,CAISELAGSSYEQYF
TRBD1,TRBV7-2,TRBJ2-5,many,TGTGCCAGCAGCTGGACCGGGACAGGGGGTCAGGAGACCCAGTACTTC,CASSWTGTGGQETQYF
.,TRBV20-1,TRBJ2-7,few,TGCAGTGCTTACCGGGTTACTTACAACGAGCAGTACTTC,CSAYRVTYNEQYF
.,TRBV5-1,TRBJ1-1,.,TGCGCCAGCAGCTCCACCTCAGGGACTGAAGCTTTCTTT,CASSSTSGTEAFF
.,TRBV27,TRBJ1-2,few,TGTGCCAGCAGAGATGTAGACAGTCGCGGCTATGGCTACACCTTC,CASRDVDSRGYGYTF
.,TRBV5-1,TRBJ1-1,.,TGCGCCAGCAGCTCTTGGGGGGCCACTGAAGCTTTCTTT,CASSSWGATEAFF
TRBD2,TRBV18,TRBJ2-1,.,TGTGCCAGCTCACCAACCCCTAGCGGGGGTAATGAGCAGTTCTTC,CASSPTPSGGNEQFF
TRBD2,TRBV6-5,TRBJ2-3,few,TGTGCCAGCAGTTACTTTAGCGGGGGGAGCCCCACAGATACGCAGTATTTT,CASSYFSGGSPTDTQYF
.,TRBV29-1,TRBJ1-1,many,TGCAGCGTTGCGGGACCGCTTGGGGAAGCTTTCTTT,CSVAGPLGEAFF
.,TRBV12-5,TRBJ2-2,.,TGTGCTAGTGAGGAAGACACCTTACTGGAGCTGTTTTTT,CASEEDTLLELFF
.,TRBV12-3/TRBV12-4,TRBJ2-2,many,TGTGCCAGCAGTTTAGCTCGACTGTTTTTT,CASSLARLFF
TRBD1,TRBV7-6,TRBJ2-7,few,TGTGCCAGCAGCTTAGCGAGGCCAGGGGGCTTCTACGAGCAGTACTTC,CASSLARPGGFYEQYF
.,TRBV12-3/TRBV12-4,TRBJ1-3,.,TGTGCCAGCAGCTGGGATTCTGGAAACACCATATATTTT,CASSWDSGNTIYF
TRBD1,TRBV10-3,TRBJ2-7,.,TGTGCCATCCGGGACAGGGAAATATCGGGCTCCTACGAGCAGTACTTC,CAIRDREISGSYEQYF
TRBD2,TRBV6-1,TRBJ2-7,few,TGTGCCAGCAGCCTGGGACTAGCGGGGGGGTTCTCCTACGAGCAGTACTTC,CASSLGLAGGFSYEQYF
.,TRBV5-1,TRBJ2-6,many,TGCGCCAGCAGCTTAACAGCTGGGGCCAACGTCCTGACTTTC,CASSLTAGANVLTF
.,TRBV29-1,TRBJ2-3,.,TGCAGCGTTGTGCTTCCCCTAACAGATACGCAGTATTTT,CSVVLPLTDTQYF
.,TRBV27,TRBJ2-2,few,TGTGCCAGCAAGGGCACCGGGGAGCTGTTTTTT,CASKGTGELFF
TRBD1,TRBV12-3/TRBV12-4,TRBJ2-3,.,TGTGCCAGCAGAGGGACAGAAGTTAGCACAGATACGCAGTATTTT,CASRGTEVSTDTQYF
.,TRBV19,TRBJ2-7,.,TGTGCCAGTAGCCGGACGTCGCAGGGGTCGGGCTACGAGCAGTACTTC,CASSRTSQGSGYEQYF
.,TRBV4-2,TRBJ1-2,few,TGTGCCAGCAGCCAGGCCGACAGCTATGGCTACACCTTC,CASSQADSYGYTF
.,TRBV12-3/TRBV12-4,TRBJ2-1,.,TGTGCCAGCGGGTCGGGTGAGTACGAGCAGTTCTTC,CASGSGEYEQFF
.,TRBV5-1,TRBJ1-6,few,TGCGCCAGCAGCTTGGTGGACCTTAATTCACCCCTCCACTTT,CASSLVDLNSPLHF
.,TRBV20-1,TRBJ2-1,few,TGCAGTGCTACCCAGGGGGGCGGGGGGACTTACAATGAGCAGTTCTTC,CSATQGGGGTYNEQFF
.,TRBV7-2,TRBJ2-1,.,TGTGCCAGCAGCTTAGGGGCCGTACGATACTACAATGAGCAGTTCTTC,CASSLGAVRYYNEQFF
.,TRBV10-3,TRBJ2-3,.,TGTGCCATCCCCCCGAGGACCCCCAACGAGCCAGATACGCAGTATTTT,CAIPPRTPNEPDTQYF
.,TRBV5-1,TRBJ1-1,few,TGCGCCAGCAGCTCAGAGGGTGGCACTGAAGCTTTCTTT,CASSSEGGTEAFF
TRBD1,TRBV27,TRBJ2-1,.,TGTGCCAGCAGCACAGGGGGTAGGGGCGGTGAGCAGTTCTTC,CASSTGGRGGEQFF
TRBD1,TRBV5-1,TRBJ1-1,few,TGCGCCAGCAGCTTGACGGTCACAGGGGGCGCAGAAGCTTTCTTT,CASSLTVTGGAEAFF
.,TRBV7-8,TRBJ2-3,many,TGTGCCAGCAGCCAAATGACTAGTCGCACAGATACGCAGTATTTT,CASSQMTSRTDTQYF
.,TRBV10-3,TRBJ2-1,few,TGTGCCATCAGTGAGACGGGGGTTGAGCAGTTCTTC,CAISETGVEQFF
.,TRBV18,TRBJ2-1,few,TGTGCCAGCTCACCCCACCCGGGGGGCCCGGATGAGCAGTTCTTC,CASSPHPGGPDEQFF
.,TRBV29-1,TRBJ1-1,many,TGCAGCGTTGAAGCACGGCAGGGAAGCAAAGCTTTCTTT,CSVEARQGSKAFF
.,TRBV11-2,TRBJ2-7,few,TGTGCCAGCACCCACCGGACAAAGGGTGTTTACGAGCAGTACTTC,CASTHRTKGVYEQYF
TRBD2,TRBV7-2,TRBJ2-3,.,TGTGCCAGCAGCTCCCAGGGACTAGCGGGAGTAAATACGCAGTATTTT,CASSSQGLAGVNTQYF